This T cell receptor (beta chain) came from a study of T cells in Graves' hyperthyroidism and ophthalmopathy. Broader study findings: Most clonotypes that expanded in the thyroid above 0.001 also showed up in blood.

Among the patients, aged 18 to 65, hyperthyroidism was newly diagnosed and had lasted under 2 months. Patients having uncontrolled infection, another autoimmune disease, pregnancy or lactation were not included. Fresh peripheral blood, about 9.3 ml, yielded the PBMCs. RNA transcripts provided the source from which TCR beta CDR3 regions were amplified. Carried out on the TCR CDR3, a first-round RT-PCR used the HTBI primer set. TCRdb reprocessed the multiplex PCR reads with MiXCR, giving one entry per CDR3 protein. The profile covers approximately 600,000 distinct CDR3 sequences, with around 15% appearing a single time and 3.8% taken by the ten largest. This clonotype has a count of ten or more. The antigen is undetermined. The CDR3 length is 14 residues. The V and J ends lost 5 bases and 4 bases respectively, with 14 bases between them.

Sequenced sample: blood. This TCR came from a woman aged 30 to 39 with Graves' hyperthyroidism. The rearrangement uses TRBV12-3 or TRBV12-4 and TRBJ1-1; a possible D gene is TRBD1 (5 bases). Here the CDR3 reads CASSRQAGLTEAFF. CDR3 in DNA: TGTGCCAGCAGTCGCCAGGCGGGGCTCACTGAAGCTTTCTTT.